These T cell receptor beta chains were read from a single sample in a study of blood T cell repertoires in COVID-19. The repertoire was sequenced with immunoSEQ multiplex PCR; TCRdb's copy has only in-frame clones and lacks some. There are 470,000 or so clones in the sample; over 75% occur only once, and roughly 3.1% lies in the top ten. Sequencing was done on a sample of peripheral blood. The receptor set was obtained from a human donor in a cohort sampled during active COVID-19. The CDR3 runs from the conserved cysteine through the conserved F or W. The order of the fields is J gene, clone size, V gene, D gene, CDR3 DNA, CDR3 protein. A D gene is named only where the DNA matches it firmly. Only part of the rows carry a size: once, few, many, or a class if the clone is expanded.

J: TRBJ1-1; size: .; V: TRBV3-1/TRBV3-2; D: TRBD1; DNA: TGTGCCAGCAGCCAAGATAAGAGGGACAGGGACCAGAGGACTGAAGCTTTCTTT; CDR3: CASSQDKRDRDQRTEAFF
J: TRBJ2-7; size: .; V: TRBV29-1; D: .; DNA: TGCAGCGTTGAAGTGGAGTCGACCTACGAGCAGTACTTC; CDR3: CSVEVESTYEQYF
J: TRBJ2-3; size: few; V: TRBV15; D: .; DNA: TGTGCCACCAGCAGAGAGTACGGGGGAAAATTGGCAGATACGCAGTATTTT; CDR3: CATSREYGGKLADTQYF
J: TRBJ2-3; size: .; V: TRBV19; D: .; DNA: TGTGCCAGTAGTCCCCACCGGACTAGCACAGATACGCAGTATTTT; CDR3: CASSPHRTSTDTQYF
J: TRBJ1-1; size: .; V: TRBV19; D: .; DNA: TGTGCCAGTAGTATAGATCCCAGGGGCGTCATCATGAACACTGAAGCTTTCTTT; CDR3: CASSIDPRGVIMNTEAFF
J: TRBJ2-1; size: .; V: TRBV24-1; D: TRBD2; DNA: TGTGCCACCTCTAGCGGGAGGGCCCCCTACAATGAGCAGTTCTTC; CDR3: CATSSGRAPYNEQFF
J: TRBJ1-4; size: .; V: TRBV30; D: .; DNA: TGTGCCTGGACCCGGGATTCGCTTCCCGGTGAAAAACTGTTTTTT; CDR3: CAWTRDSLPGEKLFF
J: TRBJ2-2; size: .; V: TRBV7-7; D: TRBD2; DNA: TGTGCTAGCAGCTTATCGACTAGCGGGTACACCGGGGAGCTGTTTTTT; CDR3: CASSLSTSGYTGELFF
J: TRBJ2-5; size: .; V: TRBV5-6; D: .; DNA: TGTGCCAGCAGCTCATACACAGGGATAGAGACCCAGTACTTC; CDR3: CASSSYTGIETQYF
J: TRBJ2-1; size: .; V: TRBV28; D: .; DNA: TGTGCCAGCAGCTTCGGAGAGTCAGTATTTGAGCAGTTCTTC; CDR3: CASSFGESVFEQFF
J: TRBJ2-2; size: .; V: TRBV18; D: .; DNA: TGTGCCAGCTCACCCTTGACTAGGGCGAACACCGGGGAGCTGTTTTTT; CDR3: CASSPLTRANTGELFF
J: TRBJ2-1; size: .; V: TRBV6-5; D: .; DNA: TGTGCCAGCAGTTCTCAGATATACAATGAGCAGTTCTTC; CDR3: CASSSQIYNEQFF
J: TRBJ2-1; size: .; V: TRBV10-3; D: .; DNA: TGTGCCATTCGTCGGGTCGAGGCGGCCTACAATGAGCAGTTCTTC; CDR3: CAIRRVEAAYNEQFF
J: TRBJ2-5; size: once; V: TRBV5-1; D: .; DNA: TGCGCCAGCAGCTTGGGTGACTTCCAAGAGACCCAGTACTTC; CDR3: CASSLGDFQETQYF
J: TRBJ2-7; size: once; V: TRBV5-1; D: .; DNA: TGCGCCAGCAGCTTCGCGGACTCACCCTACGAGCAGTACTTC; CDR3: CASSFADSPYEQYF
J: TRBJ2-1; size: .; V: TRBV7-3; D: TRBD2; DNA: TGTGCCAGCAGCTTAACGGGACTAGGGGGTGAGCAGTTCTTC; CDR3: CASSLTGLGGEQFF
J: TRBJ1-1; size: .; V: TRBV6-2/TRBV6-3; D: .; DNA: TGTGCCAGCAGTTACTCTAGATCCACTGAAGCTTTCTTT; CDR3: CASSYSRSTEAFF
J: TRBJ2-7; size: .; V: TRBV5-1; D: .; DNA: TGCGCCAGCAGCTTGGATGGCGGGCCCGCCTACGAGCAGTACTTC; CDR3: CASSLDGGPAYEQYF
J: TRBJ2-5; size: .; V: TRBV18; D: TRBD1; DNA: TGTGCCAGCTCACCCCGGGACAGGGGCACCCAAGAGACCCAGTACTTC; CDR3: CASSPRDRGTQETQYF
J: TRBJ2-1; size: .; V: TRBV10-1; D: TRBD2; DNA: TGCGCCAGCGGGACTAGCGGGACGAATGAGCAGTTCTTC; CDR3: CASGTSGTNEQFF
J: TRBJ2-1; size: few; V: TRBV19; D: .; DNA: TGTGCCAGTAGCGGGAGCCTGATGAATGAGCAGTTCTTC; CDR3: CASSGSLMNEQFF
J: TRBJ1-2; size: .; V: TRBV29-1; D: .; DNA: TGCAGCGGCGCGACGAGCAGGGTGGATGGCTACACCTTC; CDR3: CSGATSRVDGYTF
J: TRBJ1-1; size: once; V: TRBV7-6; D: .; DNA: TGTGCCAGCAGCTTCGTCCCGGGGGAAGCTTTCTTT; CDR3: CASSFVPGEAFF
J: TRBJ2-1; size: .; V: TRBV30; D: TRBD2; DNA: TGTGCCTGGTTCCGGGAGGGCTACAATGAGCAGTTCTTC; CDR3: CAWFREGYNEQFF
J: TRBJ1-2; size: .; V: TRBV4-1; D: TRBD1; DNA: TGCGCCAGCAGCCAAGAGGCAGGGGGTAACTATGGCTACACCTTC; CDR3: CASSQEAGGNYGYTF
J: TRBJ1-1; size: .; V: TRBV6-5; D: .; DNA: TGTGCCAGCAGTTACCTCGGTGAAGCTTTCTTT; CDR3: CASSYLGEAFF
J: TRBJ2-7; size: few; V: TRBV14; D: TRBD2; DNA: TGTGCCAGCAGCCGGACTAGCGGGAACTACGAGCAGTACTTC; CDR3: CASSRTSGNYEQYF
J: TRBJ2-7; size: .; V: TRBV6-5; D: .; DNA: TGTGCCAGCAGTTCCTACCCTAAACAGTACTCCTACGAGCAGTACTTC; CDR3: CASSSYPKQYSYEQYF